Listed here is a single T cell receptor beta chain. Its antigen is as yet unknown. The protocol was immunoSEQ multiplex PCR, while the TCRdb copy is restricted to in-frame clones and leaves out a portion. The sample carries some 150,000 clones, 90% to 95% recorded once. The CDR3 is made up of 13 amino acids. Germline V gives CDR1 WNHNN, CDR2 SYGVQD (reference sequence). The V and J ends lost 6 bases and 2 bases, in that order; junction bases with no gene match: 1. The data belong to a study of cytomegalovirus exposure and HLA in healthy donors. Looking at the study overall: A subsequent analysis stated that the 120 or so validation repertoires were run on the same platform as the 600 to 750 first-cohort repertoires.

Separate from the roughly 700-subject first cohort was the approximately 110-subject validation cohort, to which the donors belonged. The study's findings and limits: A later analysis found first-cohort TCR clusters tended to co-occur in the 90 to 150 validation repertoires.

This chain connects TRBV10-1 to TRBJ1-5; 7 positions agree with TRBD1. Sequenced: PBMCs. The TCR originated in a man aged 18 to 35 in good health and CMV-seronegative. The CDR3 sequence: CASSGQGNQPQHF. The CDR3, as DNA: TGCGCCAGCAGCGGACAGGGCAATCAGCCCCAGCATTTT.